This T cell receptor beta chain was identified in a study of blood T cell repertoires in COVID-19. Study details: T cells, B-cell-depleted T cells, or PBMCs provided the cDNA or gDNA that served as material.

Germline V gene sequence: CDR1 SGHTA, CDR2 FQGNSA. The CDR3 totals 15 residues. With 1 base removed from V and 4 bases from J, the gap between germline ends came to 14 bases. The data were produced by immunoSEQ multiplex PCR, yet TCRdb's version contains in-frame clones alone and is incomplete. The top ten clones hold around 15% of a sample with fewer than 300,000 clones, over 75% of them seen once. Participants came from about 24 US areas, aged roughly 18 to 100 years. This TCR was recovered from a man younger than 30 who had recovered from COVID-19. Sequencing input: PBMCs or T cells enriched from blood (not recorded which). The rearrangement uses TRBV7-2 and TRBJ2-7; tentative D call: TRBD2 (7 bases). The chain's CDR3 is CASSLEGGRLYEQYF. The CDR3 DNA follows: TGTGCCAGCAGCTTAGAGGGGGGGAGACTATACGAGCAGTACTTC.